Following are 8 T cell receptor beta chains from one sample sequenced in a study of T cell repertoires in cytomegalovirus infection (dated by TCRdb to about 2019). This sample's treatment or condition label indicates: in vitro stimulation with specific CMV peptide epitopes to enrich CMV-specific T cells. These receptors are not linked to any known antigen. Instrument on record: Illumina HiSeq 1500. In-frame beta chains were kept once TCRdb had trimmed the public reads at Q25 with fastp and called clones with MiXCR. Each CDR3 protein gets just one entry, which takes the most common genes and DNA from the rows behind it. Counted in this sample were 300,000 to 400,000 distinct CDR3 sequences; almost 30% of them appeared once. Jointly, the top ten make up 20% of the sample. The sequences come from cultured PBMCs, collected from culture after CMV antigen stimulation. Receptor source: a human donor in good health (CMV status not recorded). Some clones in this sample may be carry-over from other donors' samples.

The CDR3 loop reads CASSMTREETQYF. The CDR3 DNA sequence: TGTGCCAGTAGTATGACAAGGGAAGAGACCCAGTACTTC. The J gene is TRBJ2-5, the V gene TRBV19; D gene ambiguous. The length of the CDR3 is 13 residues. Germline CDR1 LNHDA, CDR2 SQIVND (reference sequence). Deletions cut 3 bases from V and 3 bases from J, with 8 bases between. The whole variable domain, remainder taken from reference TRBV19 and TRBJ2-5, is DGGITQSPKYLFRKEGQNVTLSCEQNLNHDAMYWYRQDPGQGLRLIYYSQIVNDFQKGDIAEGYSVSREKKESFPLTVTSAQKNPTAFYLCASSMTREETQYFGPGTRLLVL.

Turning to this clonotype: One end of the junction does not line up with germline, which may come from a read error. This chain connects TRBV11-2 to TRBJ2-1; 15 bases are shared with TRBD2. The CDR3 totals 17 residues. Germline-derived CDR1 and CDR2 are SGHAT and FQNNGV. The CDR3 reads CASSSGLAGGRYNVQFF. DNA of the CDR3: TGTGCCAGCAGCTCGGGACTAGCGGGGGGCCGTTACAATGTGCAGTTCTTC. The variable domain in full, with the rest retrieved from reference TRBV11-2 and TRBJ2-1, is EAGVAQSPRYKIIEKRQSVAFWCNPISGHATLYWYQQILGQGPKLLIQFQNNGVVDDSQLPKDRFSAERLKGVDSTLKIQPAKLEDSAVYLCASSSGLAGGRYNVQFFGPGTRLTVL.

This rearrangement joins TRBV24-1 to TRBJ1-1; no clear D gene. This CDR3 contains 14 residues. CDR1 is KGHDR, CDR2 SFDVKD, per germline. V lost 9 bases, J lost 0 bases, and 13 bases lay in between. Here the CDR3 reads CATPGREMNTEAFF. The CDR3 DNA reads TGTGCCACCCCCGGGAGGGAGATGAACACTGAAGCTTTCTTT.

In nucleotides, the CDR3 is TGTGCTAGTGGTTTGGGGGGGTACAATGAGCAGTTCTTC. Translation: CASGLGGYNEQFF. This sequence joins TRBV12-5 and TRBJ2-1; either TRBD1 or TRBD2 may supply D (5 bases each). This CDR3 region has 13 residues. Germline V gene lookup returns CDR1 LGHNT and CDR2 FRNRAP. With 1 base removed from V and 4 bases from J, the gap between germline ends came to 5 bases.

This chain joins TRBV7-9 and TRBJ2-7; unclear D gene. CDR1 is SEHNR and CDR2 is FQNEAQ in the germline V gene (reference sequence). CDR3 length equals 11 residues. The V end was cut by 5 bases, the J end by 7 bases, with 9 bases between. The CDR3 DNA reads as TGTGCCAGCAGCGCGACGGAAGAGCAGTACTTC. It specifies CASSATEEQYF.

Ten or more counts support this clonotype. The chain joins TRBV7-2 to TRBJ2-7; 8 bases are a match to TRBD1. The length of the CDR3 is 13 residues. Losses at the gene ends were 5 bases for V and 5 bases for J; bases not matched to a gene: 5. Germline CDR1 is SGHTA and CDR2 is FQGNSA. CDR3 sequence (DNA): TGTGCCAGCAGCGAGACAGGGGCCAACGAGCAGTACTTC. It specifies CASSETGANEQYF.

V gene TRBV12-3 or TRBV12-4 combines with J gene TRBJ2-4, with D possibly TRBD2 on 5 matching bases. V was trimmed by 6 bases and J by 0 bases, leaving 15 bases between them. The CDR3 contains 16 residues. The CDR3 DNA reads as TGTGCCAGCAGAGCGGAGTCACTCGTAGCCAAAAACATTCAGTACTTC. Protein sequence: CASRAESLVAKNIQYF.

The chain joins TRBV19 to TRBJ1-1; D is perhaps TRBD1 (6 bases). The CDR3 is 16 amino acids. Trimming removed 5 bases at V and 3 bases at J, with 19 bases between. From germline, CDR1 is LNHDA and CDR2 SQIVND (reference sequence). The DNA for the CDR3 is TGTGCCAGTAGTTCTGGAACAGGGACTGTGGACACTGAAGCTTTCTTT. Translating it yields CASSSGTGTVDTEAFF.